This is a list of T cell receptor beta chains from one sample in a study of identical twins. One entry per CDR3 protein results from TCRdb running MiXCR on the 5' RACE reads. The table records a few hundred thousand distinct CDR3 sequences, approximately 8.7% of them present only once. Sequencing was done on a sample of naive T cells sorted from blood. The receptors stem from a woman in her forties or fifties in good health. CDR3s include the opening cysteine and the closing phenylalanine or tryptophan. A D gene is named only where the DNA matches it firmly. Only some rows state a clone size, as once, few, many or a class for expanded clones.

V gene	J gene	clone size	D gene	CDR3 DNA	CDR3 protein
TRBV6-4	TRBJ2-3	few	TRBD1	TGTGCCAGCAGTGACAAGGGACAGTTATCAGATACGCAGTATTTT	CASSDKGQLSDTQYF
TRBV5-6	TRBJ2-1	.	TRBD1	TGTGCCAGCAGCTTGACAGGGGATGAGCAGTTCTTC	CASSLTGDEQFF
TRBV6-1	TRBJ2-7	few	TRBD2	TGTGCCACCCCTAGCGGCGATCCGTGGGAGCAGTACTTC	CATPSGDPWEQYF
TRBV27	TRBJ2-3	.	TRBD1	TGTGCCAGCACCCAACTTGGGACAGGGGGTGCAGATACGCAGTATTTT	CASTQLGTGGADTQYF
TRBV24-1	TRBJ2-1	.	TRBD1	TGTGCCACCAGTGTTCGGACAGGGGAGGTTGGCTACAATGAGCAGTTCTTC	CATSVRTGEVGYNEQFF
TRBV5-1	TRBJ1-1	many	TRBD1	TGCGCCAGCAGCCGGACGCGGGACAGTGTAGAAGCTTTCTTT	CASSRTRDSVEAFF
TRBV2	TRBJ2-3	many	.	TGTGCCAGCAGGGCATTTGCGGGACCTGATACGCAGTATTTT	CASRAFAGPDTQYF
TRBV4-1	TRBJ2-3	.	TRBD1	TGCGCCAGCAGCCAAGATGGTGCAGGGGGCGGAGCAGATACGCAGTATTTT	CASSQDGAGGGADTQYF
TRBV3-1	TRBJ2-3	few	TRBD2	TGTGCCAGCAGCCAAAGGACTAGCGGGAGTGTAAATACGCAGTATTTT	CASSQRTSGSVNTQYF
TRBV5-1	TRBJ2-1	many	TRBD2	TGCGCCAGCAGCTTGGGGCCTAGCGGGACTTACAATGAGCAGTTCTTC	CASSLGPSGTYNEQFF
TRBV4-1	TRBJ2-1	.	.	TGCGCCAGCAGCCAAGAGAACAGACGCAATGAGCAGTTCTTC	CASSQENRRNEQFF
TRBV5-1	TRBJ2-1	.	TRBD2	TGCGCCAGCACCCTAGCGGGGGGGATTGAGCAGTTCTTC	CASTLAGGIEQFF
TRBV5-5	TRBJ1-1	few	.	TGTGCCAGCAGCTTCGGGGCTGGGAACACTGAAGCTTTCTTT	CASSFGAGNTEAFF
TRBV12-3/TRBV12-4	TRBJ1-1	.	.	TGTGCCAGCAGTTTAGAGCACGCTTTGAACACTGAAGCTTTCTTT	CASSLEHALNTEAFF
TRBV24-1	TRBJ2-1	.	.	TGTGCCACCAGTGATTTGATGCCTGAACACAACAATGAGCAGTTCTTC	CATSDLMPEHNNEQFF
TRBV5-1	TRBJ1-2	many	.	TGCGCCACTCGCCCGCAGGGAAATAACTATGGCTACACCTTC	CATRPQGNNYGYTF
TRBV5-1	TRBJ2-3	many	.	TGCGCCAGCAGCCCCCGCCCTGGAGGAACAGATACGCAGTATTTT	CASSPRPGGTDTQYF
TRBV6-1	TRBJ1-5	.	.	TGTGCCAGCAGTCATAACAGGGAACTTTATAGCAATCAGCCCCAGCATTTT	CASSHNRELYSNQPQHF
TRBV5-1	TRBJ2-3	.	TRBD1	TGCGCCAGCAGAGTGGGACAGATGAAAGATACGCAGTATTTT	CASRVGQMKDTQYF
TRBV2	TRBJ2-1	few	TRBD1	TGTGCCAGCAGTGGCGGTGGACAGGCGCAGTTCTTC	CASSGGGQAQFF
TRBV30	TRBJ1-3	few	.	TGTGCCTGGAGGGGACCCCCTGGAAACACCATATATTTT	CAWRGPPGNTIYF
TRBV6-5	TRBJ2-5	.	.	TGTGCCAGCAGTTCGCCCCGTGGGGCGGGAAAAGAGACCCAGTACTTC	CASSSPRGAGKETQYF
TRBV29-1	TRBJ2-3	.	.	TGCAGCGTTGATATCACAGATACGCAGTATTTT	CSVDITDTQYF
TRBV12-3/TRBV12-4	TRBJ1-1	many	.	TGTGCCAGCAGCCTCACCTTGGGGGACACTGAAGCTTTCTTT	CASSLTLGDTEAFF
TRBV20-1	TRBJ2-3	.	.	TGCAGTGCTAGAGTAGGGGGCACAGATACGCAGTATTTT	CSARVGGTDTQYF
TRBV24-1	TRBJ1-2	.	.	TGTGCCACCAGTGACCCCGACCGGGATGGCTACACCTTC	CATSDPDRDGYTF
TRBV11-2	TRBJ2-1	many	.	TGTGCCAGCAAAGGGTCGGGTGAGCAGTTCTTC	CASKGSGEQFF
TRBV4-1	TRBJ1-5	few	.	TGCGCCAGCAGCCTCATAGTGGGGGAGCCCCAGCATTTT	CASSLIVGEPQHF
TRBV20-1	TRBJ2-1	.	.	TGCAGTGCTAGCCGCGAGTGGGGGTTAGGTCGCGAGCAGTTCTTC	CSASREWGLGREQFF
TRBV25-1	TRBJ2-2	few	TRBD2	TGTGCCAGCATTAGGGGAGGGGACACCGGGGAGCTGTTTTTT	CASIRGGDTGELFF
TRBV27	TRBJ2-7	few	TRBD1	TGTGCCACCGCGGACAGGGGGCTCTGGGACGAGCAGTACTTC	CATADRGLWDEQYF
TRBV6-5	TRBJ2-1	.	TRBD1	TGTGCCAGCAGTTACTGGAGGACAGGGAATGAGCAGTTCTTC	CASSYWRTGNEQFF
TRBV24-1	TRBJ2-1	many	.	TGTGCCACCAGTCCAAGCGCCACCCGGGGCAATGAGCAGTTCTTC	CATSPSATRGNEQFF
TRBV3-1	TRBJ2-2	many	TRBD2	TGTGCCAGCAGCCAACGCCTTCTAGCGGGAGGGAACACCGGGGAGCTGTTTTTT	CASSQRLLAGGNTGELFF